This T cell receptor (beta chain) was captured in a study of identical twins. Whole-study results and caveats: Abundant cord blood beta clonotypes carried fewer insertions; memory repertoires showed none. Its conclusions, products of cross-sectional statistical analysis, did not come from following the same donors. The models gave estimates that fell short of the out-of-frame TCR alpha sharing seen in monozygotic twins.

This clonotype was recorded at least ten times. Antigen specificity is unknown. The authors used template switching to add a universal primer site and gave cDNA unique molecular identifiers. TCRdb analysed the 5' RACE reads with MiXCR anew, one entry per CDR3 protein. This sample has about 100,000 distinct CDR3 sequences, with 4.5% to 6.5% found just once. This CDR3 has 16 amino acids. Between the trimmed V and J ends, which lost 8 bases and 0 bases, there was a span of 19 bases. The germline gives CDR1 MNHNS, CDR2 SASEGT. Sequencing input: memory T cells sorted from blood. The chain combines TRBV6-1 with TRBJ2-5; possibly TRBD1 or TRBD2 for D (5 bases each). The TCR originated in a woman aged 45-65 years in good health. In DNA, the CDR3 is TGTGCCAGCTGTGTTGGGGACGGGGCCCACCAAGAGACCCAGTACTTC. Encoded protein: CASCVGDGAHQETQYF.